These 16 T cell receptor beta chains were sequenced from one sample in a study of blood T cell repertoires in COVID-19. Data came from immunoSEQ multiplex PCR; TCRdb stores just in-frame clones and leaves some out. The table has about 160,000 clones, 81% seen once; the top ten hold approximately 10%. Sequences were obtained from peripheral blood. The source of these receptors is a man between 60 and 75 years old with active or convalescent COVID-19.

V is TRBV21-1 and J is TRBJ1-5; the table calls TRBD1, which could not be checked here. TRBV21-1 is a pseudogene. The CDR3 is made up of 18 amino acids. DNA for the CDR3: TGTGCCAGCAGCAAAGCAAGGACACAGACAGAACCAAATCAGCCCCAGCATTTT. This encodes CASSKARTQTEPNQPQHF.

The genes are TRBV6-4 and TRBJ1-2; no clear D gene. The CDR3 loop spans 14 amino acids. V lost 4 bases and J 0 bases, leaving 9 bases between the germline ends. Germline V lookup: CDR1 MRHNA, CDR2 SNTAGT. The CDR3 loop is CASSGGTSNYGYTF. The CDR3 DNA sequence: TGTGCCAGCAGTGGCGGAACCTCTAACTATGGCTACACCTTC.

The rearrangement joins TRBV7-9 to TRBJ2-3; 7 bases align to TRBD2. The CDR3 length is 14 residues. With 5 bases clipped from V and 1 base from J, the junction kept 3 bases outside the gene matches. Germline V gene sequence: CDR1 SEHNR, CDR2 FQNEAQ (reference sequence). The chain's CDR3 is CASSREVGTDTQYF. CDR3 DNA sequence: TGTGCCAGCAGCCGGGAGGTCGGCACAGATACGCAGTATTTT. The variable domain in full, with the rest retrieved from reference TRBV7-9 and TRBJ2-3, is DTGVSQNPRHKITKRGQNVTFRCDPISEHNRLYWYRQTLGQGPEFLTYFQNEAQLEKSRLLSDRFSAERPKGSFSTLEIQRTEQGDSAMYLCASSREVGTDTQYFGPGTRLTVL.

This sequence joins TRBV28 and TRBJ2-7; TRBD2 aligns across 13 bases. V lost 3 bases, J lost 3 bases, and 5 bases stayed unmatched. This CDR3 has 16 amino acids. Germline V CDR1 and CDR2: MDHEN, SYDVKM. The CDR3 region is CASSFFGLAGDYEQYF. DNA of the CDR3: TGTGCCAGCAGTTTCTTCGGACTAGCGGGAGACTACGAGCAGTACTTC.

The DNA of the CDR3 is TGTGCCAGTAGTATTACAGGGGGCATTGGTCAGCCCCAGCATTTT. Translated: CASSITGGIGQPQHF. This chain links TRBV19 with TRBJ1-5; 9 bases match TRBD1. The germline V gene has CDR1 LNHDA and CDR2 SQIVND (reference sequence). The CDR3 length is 15 residues. V dropped 3 bases and J dropped 6; count of bases not matched to a gene: 6.

This chain joins TRBV11-2 and TRBJ1-5, with no clear D. The V and J ends lost 8 bases and 3 bases respectively, with 11 bases between them. Germline CDR1 reads SGHAT; CDR2 reads FQNNGV. This CDR3 region has 13 residues. CDR3 region: CASAGAYNQPQHF. In DNA, the CDR3 is TGTGCCAGCGCGGGAGCTTACAATCAGCCCCAGCATTTT. Full variable domain (remainder filled in from reference TRBV11-2 and TRBJ1-5): EAGVAQSPRYKIIEKRQSVAFWCNPISGHATLYWYQQILGQGPKLLIQFQNNGVVDDSQLPKDRFSAERLKGVDSTLKIQPAKLEDSAVYLCASAGAYNQPQHFGDGTRLSIL.

This clone has more than one count but fewer than ten. The chain employs TRBV6-1 and TRBJ1-1, with TRBD1 matching 7 bases. This CDR3 has 16 residues. The germline CDR1 and CDR2 sequences are MNHNS and SASEGT. V gave up 8 bases and J gave up 1 base; unmatched junction bases: 13. The chain's CDR3 is CASGGLWTGGNTEAFF. The CDR3 DNA reads TGTGCCAGCGGTGGCTTATGGACAGGAGGGAACACTGAAGCTTTCTTT.

The chain is built from TRBV19 and TRBJ1-5, with 9 bases lining up with TRBD1. This CDR3 region has 16 residues. Germline loops: CDR1 LNHDA, CDR2 SQIVND (reference sequence). The V gene end was trimmed by 3 bases and the J gene end by 4 bases; junction bases not matched to a gene: 7. The CDR3 coding sequence is TGTGCCAGTAGTATGGTAGGGACAGGGAGTAATCAGCCCCAGCATTTT. Translated: CASSMVGTGSNQPQHF.

To note about this clone: Other nucleotide sequences from this sample produce the same CDR3. The gene calls are TRBV7-2 and TRBJ2-5, with 9 bases that match TRBD2. With 1 base clipped from V and 2 bases from J, the junction kept 8 bases outside the gene matches. This CDR3 comprises 17 residues. CDR1 and CDR2 (germline): SGHTA, FQGNSA. The CDR3 is CASSLVGGGALQETQYF. CDR3 bases: TGTGCCAGCAGCTTAGTTGGCGGGGGGGCCCTACAAGAGACCCAGTACTTC. The complete variable domain, with remaining parts taken from reference TRBV7-2 and TRBJ2-5, reads GAGVSQSPSNKVTEKGKDVELRCDPISGHTALYWYRQSLGQGLEFLIYFQGNSAPDKSGLPSDRFSAERTGGSVSTLTIQRTQQEDSAVYLCASSLVGGGALQETQYFGPGTRLLVL.

The chain carries TRBV5-4 and TRBJ2-2; D is perhaps TRBD2 (7 bases). Germline V CDR1 and CDR2: SGHNT, YYREEE (reference sequence). The CDR3 is 15 residues long. V shed 4 bases and J shed 4 bases, with 14 bases lying between them. In nucleotides, the CDR3 is TGTGCCAGCAGCCCGGGGGGCACGGGCACCGGGGAGCTGTTTTTT. Protein sequence: CASSPGGTGTGELFF.

The V gene is TRBV2, the J gene TRBJ1-3, with a weak D call TRBD1 (5 bases). CDR1 and CDR2 (germline): SNHLY, FYNNEI. The V end was cut by 3 bases, the J end by 1 base, with 7 bases between. The CDR3 covers 14 residues. Written as DNA, the CDR3 is TGTGCCAGCAGTGAGCGGGGGTCTGGAAACACCATATATTTT. Protein: CASSERGSGNTIYF.

This clone was seen a few times. The genes are TRBV5-1 and TRBJ1-2; TRBD1 might be the D (6 bases). CDR1 and CDR2 (germline): SGHRS, YFSETQ. There are 13 residues in the CDR3. V was shortened by 4 bases and J by 4 bases, with 11 bases between the two germline ends. CDR3 DNA: TGCGCCAGCAGCCGACAGGAAGGCTATGGCTACACCTTC. The encoded protein is CASSRQEGYGYTF.

This rearrangement joins TRBV18 to TRBJ2-1; D might be TRBD2 (5 bases). V was pared by 4 bases and J by 4 bases, with 11 bases between. The CDR3 is 14 residues long. Germline V CDR1 and CDR2: KGHSH, LQKENI. DNA for the CDR3: TGTGCCAGCTCACTACTAACTAGTTACAATGAGCAGTTCTTC. Its translation is CASSLLTSYNEQFF.

The chain recombines TRBV28 with TRBJ1-1; 7 nucleotides line up with TRBD1. The CDR3 is 14 amino acids. Trimming removed 7 bases from V and 5 bases from J; junction bases left unmatched: 10. Germline loops: CDR1 MDHEN, CDR2 SYDVKM. The CDR3 protein is CASNPQGLWTEAFF. CDR3 sequence (DNA): TGTGCCAGCAACCCACAGGGGTTGTGGACTGAAGCTTTCTTT.

Comment on this clone: Different DNA sequences within this sample yield the same CDR3. The chain is built from TRBV7-2 and TRBJ2-4; D is undetermined. Trimming removed 1 base at V and 0 bases at J, with 7 bases between. The length of the CDR3 is 15 residues. The germline CDR1 and CDR2 sequences are SGHTA and FQGNSA. The CDR3 nucleotides are TGTGCCAGCAGCTTAGACGGTCTAGCCAAAAACATTCAGTACTTC. Protein: CASSLDGLAKNIQYF.

The rearrangement joins TRBV4-1 to TRBJ1-6; 9 nucleotides line up with TRBD1. CDR3 length: 16 residues. The germline CDR1 and CDR2 sequences are MGHRA and YSYEKL. V was pared by 6 bases and J by 8 bases, with 11 bases of the junction left unmatched. As DNA, the CDR3 is TGCGCCAGCAGACAGACAGGGGGTCTCCCGGATTCACCCCTCCACTTT. Translating it yields CASRQTGGLPDSPLHF.